This T cell receptor (beta chain) appears in the sequencing data of a study of molecular identifiers for immune sequencing clone quantification. V lost 0 bases, J lost 9 bases, and 11 bases stayed unmatched. This CDR3 has 16 residues. Germline CDR1 reads SGHDN; CDR2 reads FVKESK. TCRdb re-called the PCR reads through MiXCR, storing one row per CDR3 protein. Of tens of thousands of distinct CDR3 sequences listed, over 15% are singletons. Sorted naive CD8 T cells were those defined as CD8+CD4-CCR7+CD45RA+. For this clonotype: A much larger clone sits a single nucleotide away, making a read error possible.

The clonotype was recovered from a human donor in good health. Some libraries in this study had Jurkat cell RNA spiked in. The V call is TRBV14, the J call TRBJ2-7; 10 nucleotides match TRBD2. The specimen was naive CD8+ T cells from blood, with Jurkat cell RNA spiked in. As for subset: FACS-sorted CD8+CD4-CCR7+CD45RA+ naive T cells. The CDR3 sequence is CASSQDWASGSAGQYF. The CDR3 nucleotides read TGTGCCAGCAGCCAAGATTGGGCTAGCGGGAGCGCGGGGCAGTACTTC.